This T cell receptor (beta chain) was recovered during a study of control samples from healthy donors and cancer patients (dated by TCRdb to 2018 to 2021). For this clone: Its target antigen remains unknown. Base qualities are not at hand, and no much larger clone is one base apart.

V drops 0 bases and J drops 0 bases, leaving 17 bases in between. The germline V gene encodes CDR1 LGHNT and CDR2 FRNRAP. The CDR3 numbers 18 residues from cysteine through phenylalanine. Just the 54-base CDR3 DNA is kept, in frame starting at base 1. The library was made by the immunoSEQ multiplex PCR assay. TCRdb retrieved this table from immuneACCESS and kept in-frame rearrangements only. Not all clones are present; in checked studies, unresolved V genes account for under half, and no reason is known for the remainder. Present in this sample are about 69,000 clones, roughly 91% of which were seen just once. The top ten constitute around 20% of the sample.

This TCR was recovered from a man aged 60 to 75 with lung cancer. Source material: PBMCs. This receptor chain uses TRBV12-5 and TRBJ1-1, with the D gene call left open. The base sequence is TGTGCTAGTGGTTTGGTAAGAGACGGGAGTAGCCTGAACACTGAAGCTTTCTTT. Its protein product is CASGLVRDGSSLNTEAFF.